A selection of T cell receptor beta chains follows, all from one sample in a study of blood T cells in healthy people across ages. TCRdb analysed the 5' RACE reads with MiXCR anew, one entry per CDR3 protein. The data hold 730,000 or so distinct CDR3 sequences, with about 43% observed a single time. Material for sequencing was blood. Receptors were obtained from an elderly man in good health. Each CDR3 is given with its conserved first and last residue. A D gene is named only where the DNA matches it firmly. Clone size appears in some rows only: once, few, many, or a class for an expanded clone.

v_call,d_call,j_call,clone_size,cdr3_aa,cdr3_nt
TRBV20-1,TRBD2,TRBJ2-1,NA,CSARPLAGGPYNEQFF,TGCAGTGCTAGACCGTTAGCGGGAGGGCCTTACAATGAGCAGTTCTTC
TRBV5-4,TRBD2,TRBJ2-1,NA,CASSPGTSEYNEQFF,TGTGCCAGCAGCCCCGGGACTAGCGAGTACAATGAGCAGTTCTTC
TRBV7-2,NA,TRBJ2-5,many,CASSPLFDVEATQYF,TGTGCCAGCAGCCCACTTTTTGATGTCGAGGCGACCCAGTACTTC
TRBV12-3/TRBV12-4,NA,TRBJ2-7,many,CASSPHGYEQYF,TGTGCCAGCAGCCCCCACGGGTACGAGCAGTACTTC
TRBV19,TRBD1,TRBJ2-1,NA,CASSRNGQGVGNEQFF,TGTGCCAGTAGTAGGAACGGACAGGGGGTCGGCAATGAGCAGTTCTTC
TRBV7-2,TRBD1,TRBJ1-3,NA,CASSWDSSGNTIYF,TGTGCCAGCAGCTGGGACAGCTCTGGAAACACCATATATTTT
TRBV10-3,TRBD1,TRBJ2-3,few,CAIDSGQGDTQYF,TGTGCCATTGACTCGGGACAGGGCGATACGCAGTATTTT
TRBV6-5,NA,TRBJ1-2,NA,CASKVDRTNYGYTF,TGTGCCAGCAAGGTCGACAGAACTAACTATGGCTACACCTTC
TRBV28,NA,TRBJ2-7,few,CASSTPRGNYYEQYF,TGTGCCAGCAGTACCCCGAGGGGGAACTACTACGAGCAGTACTTC
TRBV14,TRBD1,TRBJ2-1,NA,CASSPLTGGEREQFF,TGTGCCAGCAGCCCCCTGACAGGGGGAGAGAGGGAGCAGTTCTTC
TRBV4-2,NA,TRBJ2-1,few,CASSQAGLPEQFF,TGTGCCAGCAGCCAGGCTGGACTCCCGGAGCAGTTCTTC
TRBV5-6,TRBD1,TRBJ2-2,NA,CASSSLDDRAKSGELFF,TGTGCCAGCAGCTCATTGGACGACAGGGCGAAGTCCGGGGAGCTGTTTTTT
TRBV4-2,TRBD1,TRBJ2-2,few,CASSQESTGTGVGELFF,TGTGCCAGCAGCCAAGAATCCACCGGGACAGGGGTCGGGGAGCTGTTTTTT
TRBV7-3,NA,TRBJ2-1,NA,CASSTQLTGEQFF,TGTGCCAGCAGCACCCAGCTAACGGGGGAGCAGTTCTTC
TRBV6-5,TRBD1,TRBJ2-5,once,CASSARTGYSYNEQYF,TGTGCCAGCAGCGCTAGGACAGGGTACTCCTACAATGAGCAGTACTTC
TRBV20-1,NA,TRBJ2-7,NA,CSAGSDAGPPNYEQYF,TGCAGTGCTGGTAGTGACGCGGGACCTCCCAACTACGAGCAGTACTTC
TRBV27,NA,TRBJ1-6,NA,CASSLNQNSPLHF,TGTGCCAGCAGTTTGAATCAAAATTCACCCCTCCACTTT
TRBV12-3/TRBV12-4,NA,TRBJ1-6,few,CASRLTDQFNSPLHF,TGTGCCAGCAGACTGACGGACCAATTTAATTCACCCCTCCACTTT
TRBV3-1,NA,TRBJ2-7,NA,CASSLRNWGTYEQYF,TGTGCCAGCAGCCTTCGAAATTGGGGTACCTACGAGCAGTACTTC
TRBV27,TRBD2,TRBJ2-5,NA,CASFSRGLAGDYKEYF,TGTGCCAGCTTCTCCCGAGGGCTAGCGGGAGACTACAAGGAGTACTTC
TRBV7-2,NA,TRBJ1-4,NA,CASSLDSAAGEKLFF,TGTGCCAGCAGCTTAGATTCGGCGGCCGGTGAAAAACTGTTTTTT
TRBV13,NA,TRBJ2-3,few,CASSLSAPPVYTDTQYF,TGTGCCAGCAGCTTATCGGCACCCCCTGTCTACACAGATACGCAGTATTTT
TRBV6-2/TRBV6-3,NA,TRBJ2-3,NA,CASSHLGGADTQYF,TGTGCCAGCAGTCACCTAGGGGGGGCAGATACGCAGTATTTT
TRBV4-3,NA,TRBJ1-1,few,CASSQGLGSEAFF,TGCGCCAGCAGCCAAGGGTTAGGTTCTGAAGCTTTCTTT
TRBV20-1,NA,TRBJ2-3,many,CSAPAGNTQYF,TGCAGTGCTCCCGCGGGGAATACGCAGTATTTT
TRBV9,NA,TRBJ1-2,NA,CASSVGGDYGYTF,TGTGCCAGCAGCGTAGGTGGGGACTATGGCTACACCTTC
TRBV6-1,NA,TRBJ2-3,NA,CASSETDEDTDTQYF,TGTGCCAGCAGTGAAACCGACGAGGACACAGATACGCAGTATTTT
TRBV6-2/TRBV6-3,NA,TRBJ2-7,NA,CASNDQGFGYEQYF,TGTGCCAGCAACGATCAGGGTTTCGGCTACGAGCAGTACTTC
TRBV6-6,NA,TRBJ1-2,few,CASSSLGRGSASAGYTF,TGTGCCAGCAGTTCTCTGGGAAGGGGCTCGGCCTCAGCGGGCTACACCTTC
TRBV13,TRBD2,TRBJ2-3,NA,CASSLGASGGHGTDTQYF,TGTGCCAGCAGCTTAGGGGCCAGCGGGGGGCACGGCACAGATACGCAGTATTTT
TRBV20-1,TRBD1,TRBJ2-1,NA,CSALGDRERNEQFF,TGCAGTGCTCTAGGGGACAGGGAGCGAAATGAGCAGTTCTTC
TRBV27,TRBD1,TRBJ1-5,NA,CASSRRTGEGSNQLQHF,TGTGCCAGCAGTCGTAGGACAGGCGAAGGGAGCAATCAGCTTCAGCATTTT
TRBV6-2/TRBV6-3,TRBD1,TRBJ2-1,NA,CASSEPGQGYNEQFF,TGTGCCAGCTCCGAACCGGGACAGGGGTACAATGAGCAGTTCTTC
TRBV20-1,TRBD2,TRBJ2-1,NA,CSARAGTSGTEEQFF,TGCAGTGCTAGAGCTGGGACTAGCGGGACAGAGGAGCAGTTCTTC
TRBV21-1,NA,TRBJ2-1,NA,CASSGKGSYNEQFF,TGTGCCAGCAGCGGGAAGGGCTCCTACAATGAGCAGTTCTTC
TRBV11-1,TRBD1,TRBJ2-7,many,CASSDSTGVYEQYF,TGTGCCAGCAGCGATTCAACAGGGGTCTACGAGCAGTACTTC
TRBV6-5,NA,TRBJ2-7,NA,CASSYDLRSSTTVYNEQYF,TGTGCCAGCAGTTACGATTTGCGGAGCAGTACAACCGTGTACAATGAGCAGTACTTC
TRBV20-1,NA,TRBJ2-1,few,CSAEPGQSSYNEQFF,TGCAGTGCCGAGCCTGGTCAGAGCTCCTACAATGAGCAGTTCTTC
TRBV11-1,TRBD2,TRBJ2-7,NA,CASSPSGGRVNEQYF,TGTGCCAGCAGCCCCTCGGGTGGGAGGGTCAATGAGCAGTACTTC
TRBV11-2,TRBD1,TRBJ2-4,few,CASSFTGTEKNIQYF,TGTGCCAGCAGCTTCACCGGGACAGAGAAAAACATTCAGTACTTC
TRBV6-5,NA,TRBJ2-4,NA,CASSPSGSRAKNIQYF,TGTGCCAGCAGTCCCTCTGGGTCGAGGGCCAAAAACATTCAGTACTTC
TRBV10-2,NA,TRBJ2-6,NA,CASSEIGSGLSGANVLTF,TGCGCCAGCAGTGAGATTGGGAGTGGCCTCTCTGGGGCCAACGTCCTGACTTTC
TRBV6-2/TRBV6-3,TRBD1,TRBJ1-1,few,CASSYSGQGNTEAFF,TGTGCCAGCAGTTACTCGGGACAGGGGAACACTGAAGCTTTCTTT
TRBV4-3,NA,TRBJ1-1,few,CASSQDQGPVTEAFF,TGCGCCAGCAGCCAAGATCAGGGTCCCGTCACTGAAGCTTTCTTT
TRBV6-2/TRBV6-3,TRBD1,TRBJ2-7,NA,CASSGQGGQYF,TGTGCCAGCAGTGGACAGGGAGGGCAGTACTTC
TRBV7-9,NA,TRBJ2-2,NA,CASSAGTTNTGELFF,TGTGCCAGCAGCGCCGGGACAACGAACACCGGGGAGCTGTTTTTT
TRBV27,NA,TRBJ2-7,NA,CASSESRCEQYF,TGTGCCAGCAGTGAAAGTCGGTGCGAGCAGTACTTC
TRBV24-1,TRBD2,TRBJ2-1,NA,CATSDRTSGPNEQFF,TGTGCCACCAGTGATCGGACTAGCGGACCGAATGAGCAGTTCTTC
TRBV19,NA,TRBJ2-5,NA,CASSIGASVVETQYF,TGTGCCAGTAGTATAGGGGCTAGTGTGGTGGAGACCCAGTACTTC
TRBV21-1,NA,TRBJ2-7,once,CASSRQDRPFYEQYF,TGTGCCAGCAGCAGGCAGGACAGGCCCTTCTACGAGCAGTACTTC
TRBV9,TRBD2,TRBJ2-2,NA,CASSQLAGGPVGELFF,TGTGCCAGCAGCCAATTAGCGGGAGGGCCGGTCGGGGAGCTGTTTTTT
TRBV4-1,NA,TRBJ2-1,NA,CASSDTSYNEQFF,TGCGCCAGCAGTGACACCTCCTACAATGAGCAGTTCTTC